The clone carrying this TCR beta chain appeared once. Germline assignment: CDR1 LNHDA and CDR2 SQIVND (reference sequence). This CDR3 has 16 residues. V trimming: 3 bases; J trimming: 2 bases; junction bases outside the gene matches: 6. Study processing details: Cell counts per sample came from amplifying reference gene primers. This table comes from immunoSEQ multiplex PCR, and its TCRdb copy is limited to in-frame clones, with some not included. That table is the source of V, J and clone size, and D and trimming were worked out from the DNA. The sample has more than 45,000 clones, about 87% seen once. This entry comes from a study of blood T cell repertoires in COVID-19. Across the study: Samples of COVID-19 (acute and convalescent) were obtained from the United States, Italy and Spain. T cells, B-cell-depleted T cells, or PBMCs provided the cDNA or gDNA that served as material.

The V gene is TRBV19, the J gene TRBJ2-7, with 11 positions matching TRBD2. The clonotype comes from a human donor with active COVID-19. The donor label of this sample is uncertain. Sample: peripheral blood. The CDR3 reads CASSMALAGGPYEQYF. CDR3 coding DNA: TGTGCCAGTAGTATGGCCCTAGCGGGGGGTCCCTACGAGCAGTACTTC.